Reported below is one T cell receptor beta chain. Its antigen is not known. Profiling relied on immunoSEQ multiplex PCR, and the TCRdb table lists in-frame clones only, not all of them. The profile shows 780,000 or so clones, 72% of them singletons. These data come from a study of shared clonotypes between healthy human individuals. Study findings and constraints: Among donors, the sharing of clonotypes was expected to be influenced by sequencing depth.

CDR3 length equals 10 residues. Germline loops: CDR1 SGHKS, CDR2 YYEKEE (reference sequence). Trimming took 4 bases from V and 7 from J, leaving 5 bases between them. The V call is TRBV5-5, the J call TRBJ2-5; no firm D call. The sequencing sample was made of memory CD4+ T cells sorted from blood. Specified subset: CD45RA-negative fraction. The TCR was taken from a woman in her twenties or thirties in good health. Written as DNA, the CDR3 is TGTGCCAGCAGCCCGCGGACCCAGTACTTC. Its translation: CASSPRTQYF.